This TCR beta chain comes out of a study of blood T cell repertoires in COVID-19. Turning to the study itself: Material from acute and convalescent COVID-19 was sourced from the United States, Italy and Spain. Sample material is recorded as cDNA or gDNA derived from T cells, B-cell-depleted T cells, or PBMCs.

Per the original data handling: Using reference gene primer amplification, nucleated cell counts were estimated. Clones were sequenced by immunoSEQ multiplex PCR, and TCRdb holds only the in-frame ones, with some missing. Clonal size and the V and J genes are those of that table, whereas D and trimming came from the DNA. This sample carries 70,000 to 95,000 clones, around four fifths of them seen once, and the ten largest clones take roughly 18%. The CDR3 loop spans 15 amino acids. V was clipped by 5 bases and J by 5 bases; unmatched bases: 9. The germline V gene has CDR1 MDHEN and CDR2 SYDVKM. The sequence was obtained from a man older than 75 with active or convalescent COVID-19. Sequences were obtained from peripheral blood. The V and J genes are TRBV28 and TRBJ1-1; TRBD1 agrees at 9 bases. DNA for the CDR3: TGTGCCAGCAGTCTACAGACAGGGGGTCGGACTGAAGCTTTCTTT. It specifies CASSLQTGGRTEAFF.